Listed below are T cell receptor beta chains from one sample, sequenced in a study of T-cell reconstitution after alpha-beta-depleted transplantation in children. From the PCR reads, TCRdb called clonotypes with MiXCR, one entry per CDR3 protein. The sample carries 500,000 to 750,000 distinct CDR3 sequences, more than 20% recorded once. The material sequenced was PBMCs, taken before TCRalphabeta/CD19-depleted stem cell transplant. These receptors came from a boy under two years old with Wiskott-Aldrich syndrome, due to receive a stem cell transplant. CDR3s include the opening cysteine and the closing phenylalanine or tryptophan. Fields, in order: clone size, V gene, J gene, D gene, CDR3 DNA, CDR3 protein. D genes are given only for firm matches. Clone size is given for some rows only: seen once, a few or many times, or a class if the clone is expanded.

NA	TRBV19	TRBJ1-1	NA	TGTGCCAGTAGTTGGCTGGAGAACACTGAAGCTTTCTTT	CASSWLENTEAFF
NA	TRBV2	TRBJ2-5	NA	TGTGCCAGCAGCGCCGGATCCCAAGAGACCCAGTACTTC	CASSAGSQETQYF
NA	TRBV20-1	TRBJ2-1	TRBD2	TGCAGTGCCCGAGCGGGAGGGGTATACAATGAGCAGTTCTTC	CSARAGGVYNEQFF
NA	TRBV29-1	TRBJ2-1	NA	TGCAGCGTTGACCAGGTAGCGAACAATGAGCAGTTCTTC	CSVDQVANNEQFF
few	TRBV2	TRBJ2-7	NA	TGTGCCAGCAGTACCCAGGGGACGGGCTACGAGCAGTACTTC	CASSTQGTGYEQYF
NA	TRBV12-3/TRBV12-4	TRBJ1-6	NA	TGTGCCAGCAGGCCTGCGGGACTTGGTAATTCACCCCTCCACTTT	CASRPAGLGNSPLHF
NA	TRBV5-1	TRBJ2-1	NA	TGCGCCAGCAGATCTAGACAGCGGACCTACAATGAGCAGTTCTTC	CASRSRQRTYNEQFF
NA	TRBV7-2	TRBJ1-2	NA	TGTGCCAGCAGCTTAGAAACAGTTACTAACTATGGCTACACCTTC	CASSLETVTNYGYTF
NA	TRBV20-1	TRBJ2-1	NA	TGCAGTGCCAGAAGGGACGCCGGTGAGCAGTTCTTC	CSARRDAGEQFF
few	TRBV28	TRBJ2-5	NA	TGTGCCAGCAGTTTCCCCCCAGGGTGGGGGCAAGAGACCCAGTACTTC	CASSFPPGWGQETQYF
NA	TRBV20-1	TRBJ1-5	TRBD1	TGCAGTGCTAGAGGGGGGACAGGAGAATATAGCAATCAGCCCCAGCATTTT	CSARGGTGEYSNQPQHF
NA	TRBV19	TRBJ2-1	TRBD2	TGTGCCAGTAGCCTAGCGGGAGTCCCCCAGTTCTTC	CASSLAGVPQFF
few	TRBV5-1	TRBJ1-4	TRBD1	TGCGCCAGCAGTTCTAGCCGGGACAGGGGCGAAAAACTGTTTTTT	CASSSSRDRGEKLFF
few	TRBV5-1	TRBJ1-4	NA	TGCGCCAGCAGCTTGGGATCCGGACCCGAAAAACTGTTTTTT	CASSLGSGPEKLFF
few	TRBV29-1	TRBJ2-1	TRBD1	TGCAGCGTCATCGACAGGGTCACCTACAATGAGCAGTTCTTC	CSVIDRVTYNEQFF
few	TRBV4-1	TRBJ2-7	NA	TGCGCCAGCAGCCAAGAAGCTTACTCCTACGAGCAGTACTTC	CASSQEAYSYEQYF
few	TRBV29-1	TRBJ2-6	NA	TGCAGCGTTTTTACCCCTGGGGCCAACGTCCTGACTTTC	CSVFTPGANVLTF
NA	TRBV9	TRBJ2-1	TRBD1	TGTGCCAGCAGCGGGGGACAGTTCAATGAGCAGTTCTTC	CASSGGQFNEQFF
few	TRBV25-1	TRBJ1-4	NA	TGTGCCAGCAGTGAATGGGGGGACGCAACTAATGAAAAACTGTTTTTT	CASSEWGDATNEKLFF
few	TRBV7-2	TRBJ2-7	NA	TGTGCCAGCAGCCCCAACCGGCCCGAGCAGTACTTC	CASSPNRPEQYF
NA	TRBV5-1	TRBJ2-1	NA	TGCGCCAGCAGCTTGGCCCCAGACGGCGAGCAGTTCTTC	CASSLAPDGEQFF
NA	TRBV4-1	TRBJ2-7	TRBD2	TGCGCCAGCAGTAATAAACTAGCGGGAGCTGTTGGGGAGCAGTACTTC	CASSNKLAGAVGEQYF
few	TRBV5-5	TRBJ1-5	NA	TGTGCCAGCAGCTTCGGACCGAACATCAATCAGCCCCAGCATTTT	CASSFGPNINQPQHF
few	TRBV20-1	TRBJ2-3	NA	TGCAGTGCTAGAGTACCCGGTTTCGAGACGCAGTATTTT	CSARVPGFETQYF
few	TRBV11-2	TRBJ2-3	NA	TGTGCCAGCAGCTTAGTGCTAGGGGACACAGATACGCAGTATTTT	CASSLVLGDTDTQYF
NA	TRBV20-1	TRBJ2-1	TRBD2	TGCAGTGCTAGAGAGGGGACTACCGGCGACAATGAGCAGTTCTTC	CSAREGTTGDNEQFF
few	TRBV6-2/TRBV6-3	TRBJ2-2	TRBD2	TGTGCCAGCAGTAGGAGGCTAGCGGGGTCGAACACCGGGGAGCTGTTTTTT	CASSRRLAGSNTGELFF
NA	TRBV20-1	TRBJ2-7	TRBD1	TGCAGTGCTAGGGGTACAGGGGTCGGCCGCTCCGAGCAGTACTTC	CSARGTGVGRSEQYF
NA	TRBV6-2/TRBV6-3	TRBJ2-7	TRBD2	TGTGCCAGCAGCCCAAGGGTGGACGGATGGACTAGCGGGAGTTCCTACGAGCAGTACTTC	CASSPRVDGWTSGSSYEQYF
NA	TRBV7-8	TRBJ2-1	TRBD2	TGTGCCAGCAGCTTAAGAGGGGGACTAGCGGACAATGAGCAGTTCTTC	CASSLRGGLADNEQFF
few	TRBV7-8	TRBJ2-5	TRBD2	TGTGCCAGCAGCTTAGAGGCGGGAGGGCCTATTTCGGAGACCCAGTACTTC	CASSLEAGGPISETQYF
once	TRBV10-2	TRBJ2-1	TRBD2	TGCGCCAGCAGTGAGTCGGGACTAGCGGTAAACTACAATGAGCAGTTCTTC	CASSESGLAVNYNEQFF
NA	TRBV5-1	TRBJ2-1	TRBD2	TGCGCCAGCAGCTTTGGACTAGCGGGAGGCATTGGTGATGAGCAGTTCTTC	CASSFGLAGGIGDEQFF
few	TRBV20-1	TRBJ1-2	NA	TGCAGTGCTAGAGTAGAAAAAAACTATGGCTACACCTTC	CSARVEKNYGYTF
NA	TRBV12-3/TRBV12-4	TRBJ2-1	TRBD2	TGTGCCAGCAGTCCCCGAGCGGGAGACGCGTACAATGAGCAGTTCTTC	CASSPRAGDAYNEQFF
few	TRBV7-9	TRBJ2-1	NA	TGTGCCAGCAGCCCGCGACAGGTTAGCAATGAGCAGTTCTTC	CASSPRQVSNEQFF
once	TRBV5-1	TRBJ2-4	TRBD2	TGCGCCAGCAGCATTGGGGGGGAAGCGGGATCCTACATTCGGTACTTC	CASSIGGEAGSYIRYF
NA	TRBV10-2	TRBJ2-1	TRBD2	TGCGCCAGCAATACGATTGGGGGGGGGTACAATGAGCAGTTCTTC	CASNTIGGGYNEQFF
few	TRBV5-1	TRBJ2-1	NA	TGCGCCAGCAGCCGCGGTAACAATGAGCAGTTCTTC	CASSRGNNEQFF